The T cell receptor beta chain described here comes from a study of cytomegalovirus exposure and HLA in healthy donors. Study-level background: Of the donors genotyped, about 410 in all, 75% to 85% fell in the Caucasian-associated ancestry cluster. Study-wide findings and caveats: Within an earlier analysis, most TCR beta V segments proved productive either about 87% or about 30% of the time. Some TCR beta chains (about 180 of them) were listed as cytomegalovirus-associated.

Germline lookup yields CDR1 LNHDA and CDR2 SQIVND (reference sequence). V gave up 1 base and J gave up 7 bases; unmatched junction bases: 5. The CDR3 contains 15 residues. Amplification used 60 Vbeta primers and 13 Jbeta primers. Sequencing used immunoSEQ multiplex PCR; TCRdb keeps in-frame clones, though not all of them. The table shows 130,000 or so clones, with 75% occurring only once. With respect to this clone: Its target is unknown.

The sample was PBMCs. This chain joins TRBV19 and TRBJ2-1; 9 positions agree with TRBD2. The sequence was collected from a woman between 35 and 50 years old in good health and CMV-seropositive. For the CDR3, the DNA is TGTGCCAGTAGTATAGCGCTAGCGGGGAAAAATGAGCAGTTCTTC. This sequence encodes CASSIALAGKNEQFF. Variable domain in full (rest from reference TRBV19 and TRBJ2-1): DGGITQSPKYLFRKEGQNVTLSCEQNLNHDAMYWYRQDPGQGLRLIYYSQIVNDFQKGDIAEGYSVSREKKESFPLTVTSAQKNPTAFYLCASSIALAGKNEQFFGPGTRLTVL.